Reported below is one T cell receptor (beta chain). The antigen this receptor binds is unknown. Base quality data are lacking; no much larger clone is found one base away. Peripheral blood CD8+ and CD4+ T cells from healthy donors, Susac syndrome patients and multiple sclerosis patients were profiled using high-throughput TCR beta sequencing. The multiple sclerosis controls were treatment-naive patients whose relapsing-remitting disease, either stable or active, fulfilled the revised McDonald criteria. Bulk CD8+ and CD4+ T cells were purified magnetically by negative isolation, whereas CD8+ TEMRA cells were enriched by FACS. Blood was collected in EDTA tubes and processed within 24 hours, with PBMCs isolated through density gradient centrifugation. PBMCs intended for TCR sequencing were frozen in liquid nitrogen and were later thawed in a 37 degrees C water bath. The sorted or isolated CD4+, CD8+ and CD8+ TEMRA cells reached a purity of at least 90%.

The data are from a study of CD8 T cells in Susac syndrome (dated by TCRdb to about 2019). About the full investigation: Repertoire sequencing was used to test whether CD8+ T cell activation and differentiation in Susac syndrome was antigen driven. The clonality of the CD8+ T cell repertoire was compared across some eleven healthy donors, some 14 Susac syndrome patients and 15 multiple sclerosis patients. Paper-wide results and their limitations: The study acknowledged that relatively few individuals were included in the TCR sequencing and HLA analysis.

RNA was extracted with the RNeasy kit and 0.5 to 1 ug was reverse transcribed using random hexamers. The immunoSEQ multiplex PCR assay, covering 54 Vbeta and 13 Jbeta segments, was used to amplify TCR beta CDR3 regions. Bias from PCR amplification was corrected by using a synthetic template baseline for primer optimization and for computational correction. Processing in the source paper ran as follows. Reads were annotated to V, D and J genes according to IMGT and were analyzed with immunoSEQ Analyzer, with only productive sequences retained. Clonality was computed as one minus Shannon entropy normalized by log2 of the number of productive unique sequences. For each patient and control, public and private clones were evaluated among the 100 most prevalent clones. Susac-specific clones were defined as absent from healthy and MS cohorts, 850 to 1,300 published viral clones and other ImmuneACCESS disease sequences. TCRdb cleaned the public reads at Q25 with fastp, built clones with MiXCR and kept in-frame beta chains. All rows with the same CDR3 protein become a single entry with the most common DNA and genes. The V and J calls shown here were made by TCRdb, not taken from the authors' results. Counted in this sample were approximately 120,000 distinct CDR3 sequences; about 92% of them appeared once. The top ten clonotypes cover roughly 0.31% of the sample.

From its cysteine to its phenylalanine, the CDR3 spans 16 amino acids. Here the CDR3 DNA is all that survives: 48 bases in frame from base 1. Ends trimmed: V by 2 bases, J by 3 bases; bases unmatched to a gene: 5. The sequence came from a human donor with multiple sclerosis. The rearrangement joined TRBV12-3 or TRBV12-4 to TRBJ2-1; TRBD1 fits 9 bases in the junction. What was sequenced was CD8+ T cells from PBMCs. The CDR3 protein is CASSLSGQGGYNEQFF. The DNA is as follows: TGTGCCAGCAGTTTATCGGGACAGGGAGGCTACAATGAGCAGTTCTTC.